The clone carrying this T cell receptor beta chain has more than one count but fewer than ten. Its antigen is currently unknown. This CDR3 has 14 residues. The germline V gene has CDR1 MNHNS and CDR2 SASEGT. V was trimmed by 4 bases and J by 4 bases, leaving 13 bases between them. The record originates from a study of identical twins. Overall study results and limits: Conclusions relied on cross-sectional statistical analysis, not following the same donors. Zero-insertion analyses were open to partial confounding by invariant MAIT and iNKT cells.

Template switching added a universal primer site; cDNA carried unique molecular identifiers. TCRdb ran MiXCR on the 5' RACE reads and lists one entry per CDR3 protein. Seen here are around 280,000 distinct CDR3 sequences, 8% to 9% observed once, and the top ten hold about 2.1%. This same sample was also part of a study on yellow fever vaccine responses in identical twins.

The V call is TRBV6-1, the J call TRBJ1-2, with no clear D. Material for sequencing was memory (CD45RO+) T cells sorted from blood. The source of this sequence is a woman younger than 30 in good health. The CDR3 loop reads CASSVWASPYGYTF. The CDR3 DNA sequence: TGTGCCAGCAGTGTATGGGCGAGTCCCTATGGCTACACCTTC.